These 9 T cell receptor beta chains were sequenced from one sample in a study of T cell responses to AZD1222 COVID-19 vaccine. Generated by immunoSEQ multiplex PCR, the TCRdb table keeps only in-frame clones and is missing some. The table includes about 160,000 clones, around 89% detected once. The sequences come from peripheral blood, collected on day 0 of AZD1222 vaccination. These receptors were collected from an adult in good health.

The chain joins TRBV21-1 to TRBJ2-1; the table assigns TRBD2, which was not confirmed against the DNA. TRBV21-1 is deemed a pseudogene. The CDR3 loop spans 18 amino acids. The CDR3 loop reads CASSKAPSAGGSHNEQFF. In nucleotides, the CDR3 is TGTGCCAGCAGCAAAGCCCCGTCTGCCGGGGGGAGCCACAATGAGCAGTTCTTC.

This clone was observed a single time. The V call is TRBV3-1 (or the pseudogene TRBV3-2), the J call TRBJ2-5; TRBD2 matches 13 bases. The germline V gene encodes CDR1 LGHDT and CDR2 YNNKEL (reference sequence). The CDR3 covers 15 residues. J gave up 4 bases and V 4 bases, and 3 bases lay outside the gene matches. CDR3 sequence: CASSLGLAGVETQYF. DNA for the CDR3: TGTGCCAGCAGCCTTGGACTAGCGGGGGTAGAGACCCAGTACTTC.

The chain has TRBV7-8 and TRBJ1-2; D unclear. Germline V gives CDR1 SGHVS, CDR2 FQNEAQ. This CDR3 has 15 residues. V lost 1 base and J lost 4, with 13 bases in between. The CDR3 spells CASSLDSPLLYGYTF. In nucleotides, the CDR3 is TGTGCCAGCAGCTTAGATAGTCCCCTGCTCTATGGCTACACCTTC.

The V gene is TRBV11-2, the J gene TRBJ1-6; D unclear. Per germline, CDR1 SGHAT and CDR2 FQNNGV. The CDR3 runs to 15 residues. V was pared by 1 base and J by 0 bases, with 4 bases between. The CDR3 is CASSLADSYNSPLHF. The CDR3 DNA reads TGTGCCAGCAGCTTAGCGGACTCCTATAATTCACCCCTCCACTTT.

The chain combines TRBV16 with TRBJ2-3, with TRBD2 identical over 8 bases. This CDR3 has 15 residues. V trimming: 4 bases; J trimming: 4 bases; junction bases outside the gene matches: 7. The germline gives CDR1 KGHSY, CDR2 FQNENV. The CDR3, as DNA: TGTGCCAGCAGCCCCCAGCGGGGGAACCCAGATACGCAGTATTTT. Encoded protein: CASSPQRGNPDTQYF.

This clone was seen a few times. The chain is built from TRBV7-8 and TRBJ1-2; weak D call: TRBD1 (5 bases). Germline values: CDR1 SGHVS, CDR2 FQNEAQ. The CDR3 is 15 amino acids. V was shortened by 5 bases and J by 4 bases, with 17 bases between the two germline ends. The DNA for the CDR3 is TGTGCCAGCAGCCGAGGGGTGGGGTCAGGCTATGGCTACACCTTC. The encoded protein is CASSRGVGSGYGYTF. Together with reference TRBV7-8 and TRBJ1-2, the CDR3 gives the full variable domain: GAGVSQSPRYKVAKRGQDVALRCDPISGHVSLFWYQQALGQGPEFLTYFQNEAQLDKSGLPSDRFFAERPEGSVSTLKIQRTQQEDSAVYLCASSRGVGSGYGYTFGSGTRLTVV.

This sequence joins TRBV5-4 and TRBJ1-2, with D unclear. The germline CDR1 and CDR2 sequences are SGHNT and YYREEE (reference sequence). This CDR3 is built from 15 residues. The V and J ends lost 2 bases and 2 bases respectively, with 13 bases between them. The CDR3 spells CASSFGPLENYGYTF. The CDR3 coding sequence is TGTGCCAGCAGCTTTGGGCCACTAGAGAACTATGGCTACACCTTC.

The rearrangement uses TRBV9 and TRBJ2-5; TRBD1 matches at 7 bases. The CDR3 has 14 residues. V dropped 4 bases and J dropped 3; count of bases not matched to a gene: 6. Germline lookup yields CDR1 SGDLS and CDR2 YYNGEE. The CDR3 DNA is TGTGCCAGCAGCCTCGGGACAGCAAAAGAGACCCAGTACTTC. Its protein is CASSLGTAKETQYF.

The chain combines TRBV12-2 with TRBJ2-7; the D call TRBD1 from the table was never checked on the DNA. TRBV12-2 is labeled a pseudogene. The CDR3 has 13 residues. The CDR3 here is CASRFIRIYEQYV. DNA of the CDR3: TGTGCAAGTCGCTTTATCAGGATCTACGAGCAGTACGTC.